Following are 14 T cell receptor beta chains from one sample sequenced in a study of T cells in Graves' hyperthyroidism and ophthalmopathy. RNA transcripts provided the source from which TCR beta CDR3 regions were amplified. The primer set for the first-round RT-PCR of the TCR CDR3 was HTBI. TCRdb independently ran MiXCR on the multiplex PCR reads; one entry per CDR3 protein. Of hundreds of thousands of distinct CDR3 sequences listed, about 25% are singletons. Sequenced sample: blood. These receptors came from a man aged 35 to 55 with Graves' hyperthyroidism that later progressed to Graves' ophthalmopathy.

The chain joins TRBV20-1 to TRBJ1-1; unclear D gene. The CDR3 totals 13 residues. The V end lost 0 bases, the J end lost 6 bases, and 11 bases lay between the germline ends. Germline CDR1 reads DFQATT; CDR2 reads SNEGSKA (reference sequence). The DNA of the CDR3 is TGCAGTGCTAGAGATTCCAGTCTAGCTGAAGCTTTCTTT. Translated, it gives CSARDSSLAEAFF.

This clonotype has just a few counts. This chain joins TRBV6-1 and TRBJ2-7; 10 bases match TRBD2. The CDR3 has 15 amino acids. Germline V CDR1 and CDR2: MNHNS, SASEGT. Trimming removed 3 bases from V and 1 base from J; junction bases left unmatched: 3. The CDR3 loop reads CASSERTSGSYEQYF. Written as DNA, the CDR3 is TGTGCCAGCAGTGAGAGGACTAGCGGATCCTACGAGCAGTACTTC.

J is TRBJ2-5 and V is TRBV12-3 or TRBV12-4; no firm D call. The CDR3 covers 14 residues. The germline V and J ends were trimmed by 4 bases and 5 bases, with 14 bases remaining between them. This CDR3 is CASSSTYNKETQYF. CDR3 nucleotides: TGTGCCAGCAGTTCCACCTATAATAAGGAGACCCAGTACTTC.

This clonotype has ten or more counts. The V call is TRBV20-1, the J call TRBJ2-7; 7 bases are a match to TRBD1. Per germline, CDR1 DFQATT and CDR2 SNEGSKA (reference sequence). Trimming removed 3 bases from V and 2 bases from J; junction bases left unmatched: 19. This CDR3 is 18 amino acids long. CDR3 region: CSASGRDSTGTTTYEQYF. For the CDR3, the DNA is TGCAGTGCTAGCGGACGGGACAGCACCGGGACCACAACCTACGAGCAGTACTTC.

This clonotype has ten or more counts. CDR3 region: CASSWGGPRTQETQYF. The CDR3 DNA is TGTGCCAGCAGTTGGGGGGGACCAAGAACGCAGGAGACCCAGTACTTC. The chain is built from TRBV6-2 or TRBV6-3 and TRBJ2-5, with 7 bases fitting TRBD2. The V and J ends lost 4 bases and 5 bases, in that order; junction bases with no gene match: 13. Germline-derived CDR1 and CDR2 are MNHEY and SVGEGT. The CDR3 spans 16 residues.

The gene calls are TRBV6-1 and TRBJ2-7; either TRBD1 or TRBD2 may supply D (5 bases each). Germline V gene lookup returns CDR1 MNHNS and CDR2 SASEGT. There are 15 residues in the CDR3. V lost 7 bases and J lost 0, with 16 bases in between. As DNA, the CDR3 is TGTGCCAGCAACCGGGACGGACTCAGCTCCTACGAGCAGTACTTC. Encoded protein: CASNRDGLSSYEQYF.

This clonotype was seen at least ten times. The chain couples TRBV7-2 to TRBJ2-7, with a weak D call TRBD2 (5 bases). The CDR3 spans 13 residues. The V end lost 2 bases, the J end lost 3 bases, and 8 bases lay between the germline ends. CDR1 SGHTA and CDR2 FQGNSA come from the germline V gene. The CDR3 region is CASSLRLNYEQYF. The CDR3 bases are TGTGCCAGCAGCTTAAGACTAAACTACGAGCAGTACTTC.

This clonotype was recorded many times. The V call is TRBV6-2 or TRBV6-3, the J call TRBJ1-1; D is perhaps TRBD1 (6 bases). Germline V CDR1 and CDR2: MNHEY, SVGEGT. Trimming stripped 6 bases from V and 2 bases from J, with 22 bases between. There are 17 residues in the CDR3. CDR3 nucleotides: TGTGCCAGCAGCCGGACAGTGGGGCATCTAGGAAACACTGAAGCTTTCTTT. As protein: CASSRTVGHLGNTEAFF.

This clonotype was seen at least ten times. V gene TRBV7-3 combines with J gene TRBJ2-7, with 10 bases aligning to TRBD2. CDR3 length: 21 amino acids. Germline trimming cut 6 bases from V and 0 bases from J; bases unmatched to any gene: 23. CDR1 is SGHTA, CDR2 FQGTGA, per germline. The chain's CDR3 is CASSTLDTRGTSGKSSYEQYF. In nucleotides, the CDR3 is TGTGCCAGCAGTACCTTAGACACGAGGGGAACTAGCGGGAAAAGCTCCTACGAGCAGTACTTC.

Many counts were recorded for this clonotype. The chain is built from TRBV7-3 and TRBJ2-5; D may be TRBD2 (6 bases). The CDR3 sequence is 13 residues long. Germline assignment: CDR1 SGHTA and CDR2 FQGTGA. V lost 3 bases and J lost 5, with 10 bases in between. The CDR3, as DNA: TGTGCCAGCAGCTTCTCCCGGGGGGAGACCCAGTACTTC. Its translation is CASSFSRGETQYF.

The CDR3 spells CASSPRQGWELFF. DNA for the CDR3: TGTGCCAGCAGCCCCAGACAGGGTTGGGAGCTGTTTTTT. This sequence joins TRBV3-1 and TRBJ2-2; 7 nucleotides align to TRBD1. Germline V lookup: CDR1 LGHDT, CDR2 YNNKEL (reference sequence). The V segment lost 4 bases and the J segment 9 bases; nucleotides outside the gene matches: 5. The CDR3 is 13 residues long. The entire variable domain, with the rest obtained from reference TRBV3-1 and TRBJ2-2, is as follows: DTAVSQTPKYLVTQMGNDKSIKCEQNLGHDTMYWYKQDSKKFLKIMFSYNNKELIINETVPNRFSPKSPDKAHLNLHINSLELGDSAVYFCASSPRQGWELFFGEGSRLTVL.

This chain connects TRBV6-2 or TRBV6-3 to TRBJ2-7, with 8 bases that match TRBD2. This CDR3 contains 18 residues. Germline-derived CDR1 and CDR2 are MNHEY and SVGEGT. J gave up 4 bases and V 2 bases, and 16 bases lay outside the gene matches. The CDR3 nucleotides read TGTGCCAGCAGTTACCCCGGGGGGGGGTTAGCGGGTACTTACGAGCAGTACTTC. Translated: CASSYPGGGLAGTYEQYF.

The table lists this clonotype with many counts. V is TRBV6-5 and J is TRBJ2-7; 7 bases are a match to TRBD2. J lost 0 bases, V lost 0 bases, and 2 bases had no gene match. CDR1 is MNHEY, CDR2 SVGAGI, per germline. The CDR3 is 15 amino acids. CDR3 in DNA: TGTGCCAGCAGTTACTCGACTAGCAGCTCCTACGAGCAGTACTTC. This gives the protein CASSYSTSSSYEQYF.

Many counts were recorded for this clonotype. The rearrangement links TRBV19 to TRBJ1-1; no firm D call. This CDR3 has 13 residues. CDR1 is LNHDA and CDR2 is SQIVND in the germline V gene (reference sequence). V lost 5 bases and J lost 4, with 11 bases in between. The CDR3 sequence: CASSGEWGTEAFF. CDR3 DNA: TGTGCCAGTAGTGGGGAGTGGGGCACTGAAGCTTTCTTT.